A selection of T cell receptor beta chains follows, all from one sample in a study of shared clonotypes between healthy human individuals. This table comes from immunoSEQ multiplex PCR, and its TCRdb copy is limited to in-frame clones, with some not included. Among about 2.1 million clones listed, around 93% were seen once. Source material: naive CD8+ T cells from PBMCs. These receptor sequences come from a man aged 18-30 years in good health. Some clones in this sample may be carry-over from other donors' samples. CDR3s include the opening cysteine and the closing phenylalanine or tryptophan. D genes are given only for firm matches. Clone size is shown for a subset of rows, as once, few, many or a class of expanded clone.

V gene	D gene	J gene	clone size	CDR3 DNA	CDR3 protein
TRBV11-2	NA	TRBJ2-5	NA	TGTGCCAGCAGCTTAGGATGGGGGGTCCAAGAGACCCAGTACTTC	CASSLGWGVQETQYF
TRBV19	NA	TRBJ2-7	once	TGTGCCAGTAGTATAGTCGGGCTCCTTGACGAGCAGTACTTC	CASSIVGLLDEQYF
TRBV28	NA	TRBJ1-2	NA	TGTGCCAGCAGTCCCCGGACTGAAGCTAACTATGGCTACACCTTC	CASSPRTEANYGYTF
TRBV27	NA	TRBJ2-7	NA	TGTGCCAGCAGCCATAGTGCGGGTGAGAGCTCCTACGAGCAGTACTTC	CASSHSAGESSYEQYF
TRBV6-5	NA	TRBJ2-3	NA	TGTGCCAGCAGTTATTCGAGGGGTAGCACAGATACGCAGTATTTT	CASSYSRGSTDTQYF
TRBV7-8	NA	TRBJ2-7	NA	TGTGCCAGCAACCCGACTGGGACGATGTCTGACGAGCAGTACTTC	CASNPTGTMSDEQYF
TRBV7-9	NA	TRBJ2-3	NA	TGTGCCAGCACCCCCGGGCTCCGAGATACGCAGTATTTT	CASTPGLRDTQYF
TRBV19	TRBD2	TRBJ2-2	once	TGTGCCAGTAGTATTACGGCCCTAGCGGGAGTGGCCACCGGGGAGCTGTTTTTT	CASSITALAGVATGELFF
TRBV14	TRBD1	TRBJ2-7	once	TGTGCCAGCAGCCCCCCACGACAGGGGGCCTACGAGCAGTACTTC	CASSPPRQGAYEQYF
TRBV7-3	TRBD1	TRBJ2-7	NA	TGTGCCAGCAGGGAGTACAGGGGGCAGAACGAGCAGTACTTC	CASREYRGQNEQYF
TRBV10-3	TRBD1	TRBJ1-5	NA	TGTGCCATCAGACAGGGGCAAGATCAGCCCCAGCATTTT	CAIRQGQDQPQHF
TRBV6-5	NA	TRBJ1-1	NA	TGTGCCAGCAGTTACTCGAGACAATCAGGGATTGAAGCTTTCTTT	CASSYSRQSGIEAFF
TRBV28	TRBD1	TRBJ1-6	NA	TGTGCCAGCATTAGACAGGGGGAGAGCTCCTATAATTCACCCCTCCACTTT	CASIRQGESSYNSPLHF
TRBV9	TRBD1	TRBJ2-7	NA	TGTGCCAGCAGCGTAGCGGACAGGGGTACCTACGAGCAGTACTTC	CASSVADRGTYEQYF
TRBV7-2	TRBD1	TRBJ2-5	NA	TGTGCCAGCAGCTTAGCGGGACAGGGGGCTGAGGTGGACTTC	CASSLAGQGAEVDF
TRBV29-1	NA	TRBJ2-2	NA	TGCAGCGTTGAGTATGGGGATCCCGGGGAGCTGTTTTTT	CSVEYGDPGELFF
TRBV28	TRBD1	TRBJ1-4	NA	TGTGCCAGCAGTTTGCTCGGGACAGGTGAAAAACTGTTTTTT	CASSLLGTGEKLFF
TRBV7-7	TRBD1	TRBJ2-1	NA	TGTGCCAGCAGCTCGGACAGGGTTAATGAGCAGTTCTTC	CASSSDRVNEQFF
TRBV5-1	NA	TRBJ2-1	NA	TGCGCCAGCAGCTTGCCTGGGACCTACAATGAGCAGTTCTTC	CASSLPGTYNEQFF
TRBV7-9	TRBD2	TRBJ2-1	NA	TGTGCCAGCAGCTCTGGACTAGGACGGGCGGGGGAGCAGTTCTTC	CASSSGLGRAGEQFF
TRBV7-9	TRBD1	TRBJ2-5	NA	TGTGCCAGCAGCCGGACAGGGTTCTGGGAGTCGGAGACCCAGTACTTC	CASSRTGFWESETQYF
TRBV4-3	NA	TRBJ2-7	NA	TGCGCCAGCAGCCAATCAGGGACACCAAACTACGAGCAGTACTTC	CASSQSGTPNYEQYF
TRBV28	NA	TRBJ2-7	NA	TGTGCCAGCAGTTTAGTATCGCTGGACAGCCCCTACGAGCAGTACTTC	CASSLVSLDSPYEQYF
TRBV7-3	TRBD2	TRBJ2-3	NA	TGTGCCAGCAGCTTAATTCCTAGCGGGGTAGATACGCAGTATTTT	CASSLIPSGVDTQYF
TRBV29-1	TRBD1	TRBJ2-7	NA	TGCAGCGTTGTGAGGGACAGCTCCTACGAGCAGTACTTC	CSVVRDSSYEQYF
TRBV28	TRBD1	TRBJ1-4	once	TGTGCCAGCAGTCCCCCCTGGACAGGGCTAAATGAAAAACTGTTTTTT	CASSPPWTGLNEKLFF
TRBV2	TRBD1	TRBJ2-7	NA	TGTGCCAGCAGAGACAGGGGAACCCTCTACGAGCAGTACTTC	CASRDRGTLYEQYF
TRBV27	NA	TRBJ2-3	NA	TGTGCCAGCAGTTTCCGAGCGGGACATAAGGCGGATACGCAGTATTTT	CASSFRAGHKADTQYF
TRBV27	NA	TRBJ1-5	NA	TGTGCCAGCAGTCCAGGACAGAGGGATCAGCCCCAGCATTTT	CASSPGQRDQPQHF